The 24 T cell receptor beta chains below come from one sample, sequenced in a study of CD8+ T cells in alopecia areata. Treatment given: oral pan-JAK inhibitor, 5-10 mg twice daily. Extraction and reverse transcription of RNA yielded cDNA as the sequencing template. The data were produced by immunoSEQ multiplex PCR, yet TCRdb's version contains in-frame clones alone and is incomplete. The table lists roughly 200,000 clones, 60% of them singletons. The specimen comprised CD4+ T cells sorted from blood, sampled at week 4, from a patient treated with tofacitinib. All receptors derive from a human donor with alopecia areata.

The chain combines TRBV6-5 with TRBJ1-1; 9 nucleotides match TRBD1. The germline V gene encodes CDR1 MNHEY and CDR2 SVGAGI. CDR3 size: 15 residues. V trimming: 7 bases; J trimming: 11 bases; junction bases outside the gene matches: 17. This CDR3 is CASTGPGQGLRRAFF. In DNA form, the CDR3 reads TGTGCCAGCACCGGACCGGGACAGGGTCTCCGGAGGGCTTTCTTT.

The gene calls are TRBV29-1 and TRBJ2-1; 8 bases align to TRBD2. J was trimmed by 6 bases and V by 8 bases; bases with no gene match: 15. CDR3 length: 15 residues. CDR1 and CDR2 from the germline V gene are SQVTM and ANQGSEA. CDR3 amino acids: CSSNLGGAPGNEQFF. As DNA, the CDR3 is TGCAGCTCAAATCTCGGGGGGGCGCCGGGCAATGAGCAGTTCTTC.

This clone was observed once. V gene TRBV7-9 combines with J gene TRBJ2-5, with a tentative D call TRBD1 (5 bases). The CDR3 contains 18 residues. Trimming cost V 1 base and J 1 base, with 19 bases left between them. From germline, CDR1 is SEHNR and CDR2 FQNEAQ (reference sequence). DNA of the CDR3: TGTGCCAGCAGCTTAGAAGGGGTATCCTTTTGGGTCCAAGAGACCCAGTACTTC. It encodes CASSLEGVSFWVQETQYF. The variable domain in full, with the rest retrieved from reference TRBV7-9 and TRBJ2-5, is DTGVSQNPRHKITKRGQNVTFRCDPISEHNRLYWYRQTLGQGPEFLTYFQNEAQLEKSRLLSDRFSAERPKGSFSTLEIQRTEQGDSAMYLCASSLEGVSFWVQETQYFGPGTRLLVL.

V usage is TRBV27 and J usage is TRBJ2-7; maybe TRBD1 (6 bases). Trimming stripped 2 bases from V and 2 bases from J, with 16 bases between. This CDR3 has 16 amino acids. Germline-derived CDR1 and CDR2 are MNHEY and SMNVEV (reference sequence). The chain's CDR3 is CASSLRATRGTYEQYF. The CDR3 region has the DNA TGTGCCAGCAGTTTACGAGCGACAAGGGGGACCTACGAGCAGTACTTC.

The chain is built from TRBV4-3 and TRBJ1-4, with no clear D. The V gene lost 0 bases and the J gene lost 13 bases, with 18 bases spanning the gap. The CDR3 extends over 15 amino acids. CDR1 is LGHNA, CDR2 YSLEER, per germline. The CDR3 DNA sequence: TGCGCCAGCAGCCAAGATTTGTCCCGATCGGAGGTACTGTTTTTT. Protein product: CASSQDLSRSEVLFF.

This chain uses TRBV4-2 with TRBJ2-5; 7 bases are a match to TRBD2. V was clipped by 6 bases and J by 2 bases; unmatched bases: 6. The CDR3 is 14 amino acids. CDR1 and CDR2 (germline): LGHNA, YNFKEQ. CDR3 loop: CASSGFGGQETQYF. CDR3 bases: TGTGCCAGCAGTGGATTCGGGGGGCAAGAGACCCAGTACTTC.

The chain recombines TRBV29-1 with TRBJ1-1, with D hard to call. Trimming took 7 bases from V and 11 from J, leaving 20 bases between them. This CDR3 spans 12 amino acids. From germline, CDR1 is SQVTM and CDR2 ANQGSEA. CDR3 nucleotide sequence: TGCAGCGCCGAGAACGGGTTATCGGGCGCTTTCTTT. It yields the protein CSAENGLSGAFF.

The J gene is TRBJ2-6, the V gene TRBV12-5; D gene ambiguous. Between the trimmed V and J ends, which lost 1 base and 0 bases, there was a span of 7 bases. Per the germline V gene, CDR1 is LGHNT and CDR2 is FRNRAP. The CDR3 runs to 16 residues. The CDR3 nucleotides are TGTGCTAGTGGTTTGGCCGCCCGCTCTGGGGCCAACGTCCTGACTTTC. Its protein product is CASGLAARSGANVLTF. Full variable domain (missing parts from reference TRBV12-5 and TRBJ2-6): DARVTQTPRHKVTEMGQEVTMRCQPILGHNTVFWYRQTMMQGLELLAYFRNRAPLDDSGMPKDRFSAEMPDATLATLKIQPSEPRDSAVYFCASGLAARSGANVLTFGAGSRLTVL.

V and J are TRBV30 and TRBJ1-1, with 8 nucleotides matching TRBD1. With V trimmed by 1 base and J by 1 base, 5 bases remained unmatched. Germline CDR1 is GTSNPN and CDR2 is SVGIG (reference sequence). The CDR3 length is 15 residues. CDR3 amino acids: CAWSARTGPNTEAFF. DNA of the CDR3: TGTGCCTGGAGTGCGAGGACAGGGCCGAACACTGAAGCTTTCTTT.

This sequence joins TRBV6-5 and TRBJ1-1; tentatively, D is TRBD1 (5 bases). The CDR3 contains 13 residues. In germline, CDR1 is MNHEY, CDR2 SVGAGI. V lost 6 bases and J lost 7, with 15 bases in between. CDR3 in amino acids: CASSLTANREAFF. The CDR3 nucleotides are TGTGCCAGCAGCCTGACAGCTAACCGTGAAGCTTTCTTT.

The genes are TRBV6-5 and TRBJ2-1; 9 bases are a match to TRBD1. This CDR3 region has 12 residues. Germline CDR1 is MNHEY and CDR2 is SVGAGI. The ends lost 6 bases at V and 10 bases at J; junction bases unmatched: 4. Here the CDR3 DNA reads TGTGCCAGCAGGTCTGGGACAGGGGAGCAGTTCTTC. Translation gives CASRSGTGEQFF.

The V and J genes are TRBV30 and TRBJ1-5; 10 nucleotides match TRBD1. The CDR3 runs to 19 residues. V was clipped by 3 bases and J by 2 bases; unmatched bases: 16. Germline CDR1 is GTSNPN and CDR2 is SVGIG (reference sequence). The CDR3 region is CAWSAGTGDFLWGNQPQHF. The CDR3 coding sequence is TGTGCCTGGAGCGCAGGGACAGGGGATTTCCTATGGGGCAATCAGCCCCAGCATTTT.

This clone occurred a few times. The chain recombines TRBV7-6 with TRBJ1-1; D gene unclear. CDR1 and CDR2 (germline): SGHVS, FNYEAQ. V shed 4 bases and J shed 1 base, with 10 bases lying between them. The CDR3 is made up of 14 amino acids. The CDR3 is CASSSGLSNTEAFF. CDR3 nucleotides: TGTGCCAGCAGCTCTGGGCTGTCGAACACTGAAGCTTTCTTT. Using reference TRBV7-6 and TRBJ1-1 for the parts outside the CDR3, the full variable domain is GAGVSQSPRYKVTKRGQDVALRCDPISGHVSLYWYRQALGQGPEFLTYFNYEAQQDKSGLPNDRFSAERPEGSISTLTIQRTEQRDSAMYRCASSSGLSNTEAFFGQGTRLTVV.

This clone showed up just once. This chain links TRBV25-1 with TRBJ2-5, with D perhaps TRBD2 (6 bases). CDR1 and CDR2 (germline): MGHDK, SYGVNS. This CDR3 is built from 13 residues. V lost 4 bases, J lost 5 bases, and 11 bases lay in between. CDR3 DNA sequence: TGTGCCAGCAGTGCGGAGGGGCAGGAGACCCAGTACTTC. Its translation is CASSAEGQETQYF.

V gene TRBV5-4 combines with J gene TRBJ1-2; 11 bases line up with TRBD1. The CDR3 has 14 amino acids. V lost 4 bases and J lost 7; bases outside the gene matches: 6. The germline V gene has CDR1 SGHNT and CDR2 YYREEE (reference sequence). The CDR3 loop is CASSAGQGAGGYTF. In DNA form, the CDR3 reads TGTGCCAGCAGCGCAGGACAGGGGGCTGGTGGCTACACCTTC.

The chain employs TRBV5-1 and TRBJ1-2; D is uncertain. Germline loops: CDR1 SGHRS, CDR2 YFSETQ. CDR3 length equals 15 residues. V dropped 0 bases and J dropped 2 bases, with 11 bases sitting between them. For the CDR3, the DNA is TGCGCCAGCAGCTTGGTGGGCGCCCCCAACTATGGCTACACCTTC. It encodes CASSLVGAPNYGYTF.

The V gene is TRBV6-1, the J gene TRBJ2-2, with 15 bases that match TRBD2. The CDR3 has 16 residues. V shed 8 bases and J 4 bases; nucleotides not matched to a gene: 5. Germline-derived CDR1 and CDR2 are MNHNS and SASEGT. The CDR3 reads CASGGTSGGTTGELFF. CDR3 coding DNA: TGTGCCAGCGGTGGGACTAGCGGGGGGACCACCGGGGAGCTGTTTTTT.

V and J are TRBV7-2 and TRBJ1-1; possibly TRBD1 for D (6 bases). Germline V CDR1 and CDR2: SGHTA, FQGNSA. There are 12 residues in the CDR3. Trimming removed 8 bases at V and 2 bases at J, with 9 bases between. The CDR3 is CASLQGNTEAFF. CDR3 coding DNA: TGTGCCAGCCTACAGGGAAACACTGAAGCTTTCTTT.

This chain's CDR3 is CASKGRGDYGYTF. CDR3 bases: TGTGCCAGCAAAGGCAGGGGAGACTATGGCTACACCTTC. The rearrangement uses TRBV2 and TRBJ1-2; D is possibly TRBD1 (6 bases). The CDR3 extends over 13 amino acids. Per germline, CDR1 SNHLY and CDR2 FYNNEI. V was clipped by 7 bases and J by 3 bases, with 12 bases between them.

The rearrangement uses TRBV28 and TRBJ1-1; 8 bases fit TRBD1. Germline V gene lookup returns CDR1 MDHEN and CDR2 SYDVKM. CDR3 length equals 15 residues. Germline trimming cut 5 bases from V and 5 bases from J; bases unmatched to any gene: 10. CDR3 sequence reads: CASSPLDRVITEAFF. In nucleotides, the CDR3 is TGTGCCAGCAGTCCACTGGACAGGGTGATTACTGAAGCTTTCTTT.

This chain links TRBV20-1 with TRBJ2-1; the D is unclear. The V and J ends lost 6 bases and 6 bases respectively, with 9 bases between them. CDR1 and CDR2 (germline): DFQATT, SNEGSKA (reference sequence). CDR3 size: 11 residues. The CDR3 sequence is CSAHQPNEQFF. The DNA of the CDR3 is TGCAGTGCCCATCAGCCCAATGAGCAGTTCTTC.

This chain joins TRBV30 and TRBJ1-5; possible D gene TRBD1, 5 bases. The germline CDR1 and CDR2 sequences are GTSNPN and SVGIG (reference sequence). Trimming removed 1 base from V and 6 bases from J, with 10 bases in between. The CDR3 extends over 13 amino acids. The CDR3: CAWSATGGQPQHF. The CDR3 DNA is TGTGCCTGGAGTGCAACAGGAGGTCAGCCCCAGCATTTT.

The chain combines TRBV18 with TRBJ2-7; TRBD1 might be the D (6 bases). Trimming took 6 bases from V and 7 from J, leaving 13 bases between them. The germline CDR1 and CDR2 sequences are KGHSH and LQKENI. The CDR3 covers 12 residues. This chain's CDR3 is CASSRLTGEQYF. CDR3 in DNA: TGTGCCAGCTCGCGCCTCACAGGGGAGCAGTACTTC.

Concerning this clone: Other DNA sequences in this sample translate to the same CDR3. This rearrangement joins TRBV14 to TRBJ1-2; D might be TRBD1 (6 bases). The CDR3 loop spans 12 amino acids. Germline CDR1 and CDR2: SGHDN and FVKESK. Trimming cost V 0 bases and J 7 bases, with 6 bases left between them. CDR3 in DNA: TGTGCCAGCAGCCAAGACAGGGGTGGCTACACCTTC. This codes for CASSQDRGGYTF.